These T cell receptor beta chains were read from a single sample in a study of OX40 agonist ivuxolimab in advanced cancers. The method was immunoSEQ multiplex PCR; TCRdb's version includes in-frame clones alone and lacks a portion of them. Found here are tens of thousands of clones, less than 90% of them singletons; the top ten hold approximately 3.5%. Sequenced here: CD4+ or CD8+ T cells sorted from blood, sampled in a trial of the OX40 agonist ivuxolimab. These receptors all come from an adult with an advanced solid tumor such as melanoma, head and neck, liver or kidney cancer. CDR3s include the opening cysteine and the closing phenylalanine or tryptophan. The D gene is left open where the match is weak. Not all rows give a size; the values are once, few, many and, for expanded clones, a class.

cdr3_aa: CASSLEAGQGNSPLHF
cdr3_nt: TGCGCCAGCAGCTTGGAGGCGGGACAGGGAAATTCACCCCTCCACTTT
clone_size: NA
v_call: TRBV5-1
j_call: TRBJ1-6
d_call: TRBD1

cdr3_aa: CASSRTNTDTQYF
cdr3_nt: TGTGCCAGCAGCCGAACAAACACAGATACGCAGTATTTT
clone_size: NA
v_call: TRBV7-9
j_call: TRBJ2-3
d_call: NA

cdr3_aa: CASSIHSGRGGEAFF
cdr3_nt: TGTGCCAGCAGCATACATTCAGGCAGGGGTGGGGAGGCTTTCTTT
clone_size: NA
v_call: TRBV21-1
j_call: TRBJ1-1
d_call: NA

cdr3_aa: CASSLGSGAGTEAFF
cdr3_nt: TGTGCCAGCAGTTTAGGGTCAGGGGCGGGAACTGAAGCTTTCTTT
clone_size: NA
v_call: TRBV27
j_call: TRBJ1-1
d_call: NA

cdr3_aa: CASSEAWAVMAFF
cdr3_nt: TGTGCCAGCAGTGAAGCTTGGGCCGTTATGGCTTTCTTT
clone_size: NA
v_call: TRBV6-1
j_call: TRBJ1-1
d_call: NA

cdr3_aa: CASSLGVADNEQYF
cdr3_nt: TGTGCCAGCAGCTTAGGGGTAGCAGACAACGAGCAGTACTTC
clone_size: NA
v_call: TRBV7-9
j_call: TRBJ2-7
d_call: NA

cdr3_aa: CASRLDGDSRGYTF
cdr3_nt: TGTGCCAGCCGATTAGACGGAGATTCTCGGGGCTACACCTTC
clone_size: NA
v_call: TRBV11-2
j_call: TRBJ1-2
d_call: NA

cdr3_aa: CASSRSGTANTEAFF
cdr3_nt: TGCGCCAGCAGCAGGTCCGGGACAGCGAACACTGAAGCTTTCTTT
clone_size: NA
v_call: TRBV5-1
j_call: TRBJ1-1
d_call: TRBD1

cdr3_aa: CASSSGQETQYF
cdr3_nt: TGTGCCAGCAGCTCAGGCCAAGAGACCCAGTACTTC
clone_size: NA
v_call: TRBV11-2
j_call: TRBJ2-5
d_call: NA

cdr3_aa: CASSLRVGSTSGGADRFF
cdr3_nt: TGCGCCAGCAGCTTAAGAGTAGGGAGTACTAGCGGGGGGGCCGATCGGTTCTTC
clone_size: once
v_call: TRBV5-1
j_call: TRBJ2-1
d_call: TRBD2

cdr3_aa: CASSRTGDGYNEQFF
cdr3_nt: TGTGCCAGCAGTAGGACAGGGGATGGCTACAATGAGCAGTTCTTC
clone_size: once
v_call: TRBV6-6
j_call: TRBJ2-1
d_call: TRBD1

cdr3_aa: CASSLGPGQGAHEQYF
cdr3_nt: TGTGCCAGCAGCTTGGGCCCGGGACAGGGGGCCCACGAGCAGTACTTC
clone_size: NA
v_call: TRBV7-3
j_call: TRBJ2-7
d_call: TRBD1

cdr3_aa: CASSQGGLAKNIQYF
cdr3_nt: TGTGCCAGCAGCCAAGGAGGGTTGGCCAAAAACATTCAGTACTTC
clone_size: NA
v_call: TRBV7-3
j_call: TRBJ2-4
d_call: NA

cdr3_aa: CASSQTGEVGELFF
cdr3_nt: TGTGCCAGCAGCCAGACAGGGGAAGTCGGGGAGCTGTTTTTT
clone_size: once
v_call: TRBV5-4
j_call: TRBJ2-2
d_call: TRBD1

cdr3_aa: CASSLREGSAGANVLTF
cdr3_nt: TGTGCCAGCAGCTTAAGGGAAGGTTCGGCTGGGGCCAACGTCCTGACTTTC
clone_size: NA
v_call: TRBV7-3
j_call: TRBJ2-6
d_call: NA

cdr3_aa: CASSKGGKRDTQYF
cdr3_nt: TGTGCCAGCAGCAAAGGGGGTAAAAGAGATACGCAGTATTTT
clone_size: NA
v_call: TRBV7-9
j_call: TRBJ2-3
d_call: NA

cdr3_aa: CASSFGTSGANEQFF
cdr3_nt: TGCGCCAGCAGCTTCGGGACTAGCGGGGCTAATGAGCAGTTCTTC
clone_size: NA
v_call: TRBV5-1
j_call: TRBJ2-1
d_call: TRBD2

cdr3_aa: CASSPQQGAEETQYF
cdr3_nt: TGTGCCAGCTCACCCCAACAGGGGGCAGAGGAGACCCAGTACTTC
clone_size: NA
v_call: TRBV18
j_call: TRBJ2-5
d_call: TRBD1

cdr3_aa: CASSLGQGTYNSPLHF
cdr3_nt: TGTGCCAGCAGCTTGGGCCAGGGGACCTATAATTCACCCCTCCACTTT
clone_size: NA
v_call: TRBV5-5
j_call: TRBJ1-6
d_call: NA

cdr3_aa: CASSQGMATGELFF
cdr3_nt: TGTGCCAGCAGCCAAGGAATGGCCACCGGGGAGCTGTTTTTT
clone_size: NA
v_call: TRBV4-2
j_call: TRBJ2-2
d_call: NA

cdr3_aa: CASRAAGGLNSGNTIYF
cdr3_nt: TGTGCCAGCAGGGCGGCAGGGGGACTGAATTCTGGAAACACCATATATTTT
clone_size: NA
v_call: TRBV11-1
j_call: TRBJ1-3
d_call: TRBD1

cdr3_aa: CASSMRHSNQPQHF
cdr3_nt: TGTGCCAGTAGTATGCGGCATAGCAATCAGCCCCAGCATTTT
clone_size: NA
v_call: TRBV19
j_call: TRBJ1-5
d_call: NA

cdr3_aa: CASRLMGGGYEQYF
cdr3_nt: TGTGCCAGCAGACTTATGGGAGGGGGTTACGAGCAGTACTTC
clone_size: NA
v_call: TRBV6-5
j_call: TRBJ2-7
d_call: NA

cdr3_aa: CASSAQGGWVTEAFF
cdr3_nt: TGTGCCAGCAGTGCACAGGGGGGGTGGGTCACTGAAGCTTTCTTT
clone_size: NA
v_call: TRBV6-6
j_call: TRBJ1-1
d_call: TRBD1

cdr3_aa: CASSLEFRGGVYNSPLHF
cdr3_nt: TGTGCCAGCAGTTTGGAATTCAGGGGCGGAGTCTATAATTCACCCCTCCACTTT
clone_size: NA
v_call: TRBV28
j_call: TRBJ1-6
d_call: NA

cdr3_aa: CASSDIDYGYTF
cdr3_nt: TGTGCCAGCAGCGATATTGACTATGGCTACACCTTC
clone_size: NA
v_call: TRBV7-9
j_call: TRBJ1-2
d_call: NA

cdr3_aa: CASSLAGLSTDTQYF
cdr3_nt: TGTGCTAGCAGCTTAGCTGGGCTTAGCACAGATACGCAGTATTTT
clone_size: once
v_call: TRBV7-7
j_call: TRBJ2-3
d_call: NA

cdr3_aa: CASEQPQHF
cdr3_nt: TGTGCCAGCGAGCAGCCCCAGCATTTT
clone_size: NA
v_call: TRBV9
j_call: TRBJ1-5
d_call: NA

cdr3_aa: CASSVAGKDTQYF
cdr3_nt: TGTGCCAGCAGCGTCGCGGGGAAAGATACGCAGTATTTT
clone_size: few
v_call: TRBV9
j_call: TRBJ2-3
d_call: NA